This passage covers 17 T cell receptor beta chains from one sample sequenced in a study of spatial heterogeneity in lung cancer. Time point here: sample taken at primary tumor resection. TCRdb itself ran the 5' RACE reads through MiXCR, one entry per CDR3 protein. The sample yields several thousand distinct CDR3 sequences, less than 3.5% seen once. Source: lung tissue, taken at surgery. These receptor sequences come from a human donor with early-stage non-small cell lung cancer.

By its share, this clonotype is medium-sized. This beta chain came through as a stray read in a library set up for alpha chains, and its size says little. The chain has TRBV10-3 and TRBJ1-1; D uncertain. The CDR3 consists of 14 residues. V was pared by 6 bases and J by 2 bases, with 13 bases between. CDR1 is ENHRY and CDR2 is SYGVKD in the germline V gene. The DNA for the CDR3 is TGTGCCATCAGGGGAGCAGGCATAAACACTGAAGCTTTCTTT. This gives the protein CAIRGAGINTEAFF.

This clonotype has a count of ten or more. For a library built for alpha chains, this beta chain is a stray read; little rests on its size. CDR3 DNA sequence: TGTGCCACCAGCAGAGATGGGACAGGAGGGGAAAAACTGTTTTTT. This encodes CATSRDGTGGEKLFF. This chain links TRBV15 with TRBJ1-4, with 8 bases fitting TRBD1. This CDR3 spans 15 amino acids. V lost 0 bases to trimming and J lost 8 bases; unmatched junction nucleotides: 5. CDR1 and CDR2 (germline): LNHNV, YYDKDF (reference sequence).

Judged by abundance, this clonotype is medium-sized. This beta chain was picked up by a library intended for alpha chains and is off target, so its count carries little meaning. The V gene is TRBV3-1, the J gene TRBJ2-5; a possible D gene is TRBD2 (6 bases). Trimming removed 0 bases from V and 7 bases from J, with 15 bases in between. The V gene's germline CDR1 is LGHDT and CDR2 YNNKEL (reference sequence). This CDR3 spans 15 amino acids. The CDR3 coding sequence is TGTGCCAGCAGCCAAGATTACAGGATCGGGGGGACCCAGTACTTC. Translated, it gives CASSQDYRIGGTQYF.

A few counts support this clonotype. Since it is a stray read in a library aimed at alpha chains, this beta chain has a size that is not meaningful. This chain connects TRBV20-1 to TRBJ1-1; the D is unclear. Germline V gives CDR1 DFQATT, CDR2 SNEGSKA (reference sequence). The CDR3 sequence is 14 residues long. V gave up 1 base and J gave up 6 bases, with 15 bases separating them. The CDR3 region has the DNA TGCAGTGCTAGAGGTTTAACAATAAACCCTGAAGCTTTCTTT. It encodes CSARGLTINPEAFF.

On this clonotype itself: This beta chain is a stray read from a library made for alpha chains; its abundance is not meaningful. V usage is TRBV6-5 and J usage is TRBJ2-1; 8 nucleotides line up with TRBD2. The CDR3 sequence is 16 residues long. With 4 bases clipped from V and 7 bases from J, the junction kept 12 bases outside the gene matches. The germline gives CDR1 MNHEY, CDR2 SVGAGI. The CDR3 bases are TGTGCCAGCAGTTGGGGAGCGGGGGACACGAGGAATGAGCAGTTCTTC. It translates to CASSWGAGDTRNEQFF.

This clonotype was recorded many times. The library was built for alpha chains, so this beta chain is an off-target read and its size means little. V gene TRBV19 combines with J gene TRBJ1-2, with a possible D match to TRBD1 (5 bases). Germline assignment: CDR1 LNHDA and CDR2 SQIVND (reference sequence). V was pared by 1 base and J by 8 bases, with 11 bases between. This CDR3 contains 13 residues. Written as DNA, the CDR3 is TGTGCCAGTAGTATAGGACAGACGGGAGGCTACACCTTC. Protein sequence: CASSIGQTGGYTF.

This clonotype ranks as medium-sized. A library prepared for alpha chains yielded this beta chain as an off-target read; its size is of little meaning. The CDR3 nucleotides read TGTGCCAGCAGTTACGAGGGGACAGTTTTCTCTGGGGCCAACGTCCTGACTTTC. Translating it yields CASSYEGTVFSGANVLTF. This chain connects TRBV6-5 to TRBJ2-6, with 7 positions matching TRBD1. The junction had 7 bases not matched to a gene; V was cut back by 2 bases and J by 0 bases. The CDR3 covers 18 residues. Germline V lookup: CDR1 MNHEY, CDR2 SVGAGI.

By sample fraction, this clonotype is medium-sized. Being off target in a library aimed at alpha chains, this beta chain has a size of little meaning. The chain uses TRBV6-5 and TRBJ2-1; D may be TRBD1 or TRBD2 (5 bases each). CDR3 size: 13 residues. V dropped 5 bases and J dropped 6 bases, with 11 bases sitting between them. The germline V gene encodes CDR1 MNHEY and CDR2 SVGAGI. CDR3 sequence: CASSPGGGNEQFF. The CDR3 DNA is TGTGCCAGCAGTCCAGGTGGGGGCAATGAGCAGTTCTTC.

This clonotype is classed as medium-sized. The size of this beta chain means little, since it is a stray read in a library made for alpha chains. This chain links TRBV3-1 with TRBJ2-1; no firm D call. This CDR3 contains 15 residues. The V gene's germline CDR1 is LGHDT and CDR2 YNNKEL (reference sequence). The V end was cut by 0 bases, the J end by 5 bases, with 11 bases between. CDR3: CASSQDLQHNNEQFF. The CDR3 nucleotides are TGTGCCAGCAGCCAAGATTTGCAGCATAACAATGAGCAGTTCTTC.

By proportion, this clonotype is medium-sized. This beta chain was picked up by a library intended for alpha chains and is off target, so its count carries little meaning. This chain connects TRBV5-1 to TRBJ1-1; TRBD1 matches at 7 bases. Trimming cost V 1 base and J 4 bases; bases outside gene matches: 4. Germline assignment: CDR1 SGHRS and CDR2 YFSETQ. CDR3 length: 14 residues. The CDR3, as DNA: TGCGCCAGCAGCTTGTACAGGGGAGGCACTGAAGCTTTCTTT. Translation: CASSLYRGGTEAFF.

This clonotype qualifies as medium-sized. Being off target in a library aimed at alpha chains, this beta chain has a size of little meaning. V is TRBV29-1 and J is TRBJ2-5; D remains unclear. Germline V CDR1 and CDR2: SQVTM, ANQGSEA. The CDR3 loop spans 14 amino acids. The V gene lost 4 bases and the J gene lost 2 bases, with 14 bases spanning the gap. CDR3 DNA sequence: TGCAGCGTTGGTGCCCCGGACGGACAAGAGACCCAGTACTTC. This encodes CSVGAPDGQETQYF.

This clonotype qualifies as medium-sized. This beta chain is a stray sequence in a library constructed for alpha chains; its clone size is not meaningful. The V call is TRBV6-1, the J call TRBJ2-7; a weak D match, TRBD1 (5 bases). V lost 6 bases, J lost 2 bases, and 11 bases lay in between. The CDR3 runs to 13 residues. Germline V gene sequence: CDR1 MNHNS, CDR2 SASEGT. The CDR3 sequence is CASRRTDTYEQYV. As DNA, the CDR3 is TGTGCCAGCAGAAGGACGGACACCTACGAGCAGTACGTC.

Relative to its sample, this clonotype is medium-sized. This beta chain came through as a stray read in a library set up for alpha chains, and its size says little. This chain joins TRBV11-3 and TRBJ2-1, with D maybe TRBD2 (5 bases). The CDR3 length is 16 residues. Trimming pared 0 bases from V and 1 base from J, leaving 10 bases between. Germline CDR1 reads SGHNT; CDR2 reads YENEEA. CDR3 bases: TGTGCCAGCAGCTTAGATTCGGGGAATTCCTACAATGAGCAGTTCTTC. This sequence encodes CASSLDSGNSYNEQFF.

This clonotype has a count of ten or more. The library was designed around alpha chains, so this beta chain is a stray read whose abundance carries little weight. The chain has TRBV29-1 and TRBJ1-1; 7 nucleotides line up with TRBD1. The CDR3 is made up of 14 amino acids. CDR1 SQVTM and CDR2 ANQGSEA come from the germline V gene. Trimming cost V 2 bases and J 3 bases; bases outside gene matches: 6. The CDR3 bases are TGCAGCGTTGAAAGGTGGGACAGCCACACTGAAGCTTTCTTT. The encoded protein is CSVERWDSHTEAFF.

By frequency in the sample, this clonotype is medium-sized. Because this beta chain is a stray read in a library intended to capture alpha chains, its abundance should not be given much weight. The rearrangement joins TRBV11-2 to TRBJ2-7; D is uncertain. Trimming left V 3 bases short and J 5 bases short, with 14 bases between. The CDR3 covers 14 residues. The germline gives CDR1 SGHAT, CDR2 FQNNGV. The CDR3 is CASSFDFGLDEQYV. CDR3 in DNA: TGTGCCAGCAGCTTCGACTTTGGGTTAGACGAGCAGTACGTC.

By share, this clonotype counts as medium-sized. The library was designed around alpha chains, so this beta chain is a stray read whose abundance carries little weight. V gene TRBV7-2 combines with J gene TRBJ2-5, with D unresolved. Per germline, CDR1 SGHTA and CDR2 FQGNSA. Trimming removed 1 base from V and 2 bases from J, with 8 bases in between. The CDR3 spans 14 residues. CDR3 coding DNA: TGTGCCAGCAGCTTAGTCGGAAATCAAGAGACCCAGTACTTC. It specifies CASSLVGNQETQYF.

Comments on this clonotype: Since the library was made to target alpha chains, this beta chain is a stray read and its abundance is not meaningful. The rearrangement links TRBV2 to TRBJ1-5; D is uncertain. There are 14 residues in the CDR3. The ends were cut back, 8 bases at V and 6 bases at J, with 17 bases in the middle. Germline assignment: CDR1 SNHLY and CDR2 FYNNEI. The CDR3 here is CASSPLHGGQPQHF. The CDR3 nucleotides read TGTGCCAGCTCGCCACTGCATGGCGGTCAGCCCCAGCATTTT.